This T cell receptor (beta chain) emerged from a study of blood T cell repertoires in COVID-19. Study overall: Acute and convalescent COVID-19 samples came from the United States, Italy and Spain. The analysed material was cDNA or gDNA that came from T cells, B-cell-depleted T cells, or PBMCs.

Original data processing: Estimates of nucleated cell counts were drawn from the amplification of reference gene primers. The data were produced by immunoSEQ multiplex PCR, yet TCRdb's version contains in-frame clones alone and is incomplete. That table is the source of V, J and clone size, and D and trimming were worked out from the DNA. Of 150,000 or so clones in the sample, roughly 80% are singletons; the top ten hold 3% to 3.5%. Germline assignment: CDR1 SGHNT and CDR2 YYREEE (reference sequence). The CDR3 spans 15 residues. Trimming shortened V by 3 bases and J by 4 bases, and 16 bases separated the two germline ends.

Material for sequencing was peripheral blood. The V gene is TRBV5-4, the J gene TRBJ1-2; TRBD1 is a possible D gene (5 bases). The sequence came from a woman aged 80 or over with acute or convalescent COVID-19. The CDR3 region is CASSSPSVRGYGYTF. The CDR3, as DNA: TGTGCCAGCAGCTCGCCTTCAGTTAGGGGCTATGGCTACACCTTC. Looking up the rest from reference TRBV5-4 and TRBJ1-2 gives the full variable domain: ETGVTQSPTHLIKTRGQQVTLRCSSQSGHNTVSWYQQALGQGPQFIFQYYREEENGRGNFPPRFSGLQFPNYSSELNVNALELDDSALYLCASSSPSVRGYGYTFGSGTRLTVV.